These 8 T cell receptor beta chains were all obtained from the same sample, sequenced in a study of STAT5B mutations in CD4+ large granular lymphocyte leukemia. Using immunoSEQ multiplex PCR, the repertoire was profiled, and TCRdb retains in-frame clones only, with some absent. The table includes more than 40,000 clones, roughly four fifths detected once. The specimen sequenced was CD4+ T cells from blood buffy coats. The receptors here all came from a human donor in good health.

This clone was recorded a few times. V gene TRBV4-1 combines with J gene TRBJ1-5; D is undetermined. The CDR3 loop spans 14 amino acids. Trimming removed 0 bases from V and 4 bases from J, with 7 bases in between. Germline CDR1 is MGHRA and CDR2 is YSYEKL. The CDR3 DNA reads as TGCGCCAGCAGCCAAGATGGGAGGAATCAGCCCCAGCATTTT. Encoded protein: CASSQDGRNQPQHF.

The chain couples TRBV30 to TRBJ2-7; 7 nucleotides match TRBD1. CDR3 length: 15 amino acids. Per germline, CDR1 GTSNPN and CDR2 SVGIG (reference sequence). V lost 2 bases to trimming and J lost 4 bases; unmatched junction nucleotides: 11. CDR3 in amino acids: CAWSPLPGQRYEQYF. Here the CDR3 DNA reads TGTGCCTGGAGTCCCCTACCGGGACAGCGTTACGAGCAGTACTTC.

The chain carries TRBV5-5 and TRBJ2-4, with 8 bases fitting TRBD1. CDR3 length equals 14 residues. The V gene's germline CDR1 is SGHKS and CDR2 YYEKEE (reference sequence). V dropped 3 bases and J dropped 8; count of bases not matched to a gene: 7. DNA of the CDR3: TGTGCCAGCAGCTCCGCAGGGGGCGCGGACATTCAGTACTTC. Protein sequence: CASSSAGGADIQYF.

Notes on this clone: This same CDR3 is encoded by further DNA sequences in the sample. This sequence joins TRBV10-3 and TRBJ2-7; TRBD1 matches at 7 bases. Per germline, CDR1 ENHRY and CDR2 SYGVKD. There are 12 residues in the CDR3. The junction had 6 bases not matched to a gene; V was cut back by 6 bases and J by 7 bases. As DNA, the CDR3 is TGTGCCATCAGCACGACAGGGTGGGAGCAGTACTTC. This translates into CAISTTGWEQYF.

Concerning this clone itself: The sample carries other DNA sequences with the same CDR3. The chain links TRBV7-3 to TRBJ2-1, with 7 positions matching TRBD2. The CDR3 totals 14 residues. The junction had 3 bases not matched to a gene; V was cut back by 3 bases and J by 4 bases. In germline, CDR1 is SGHTA, CDR2 FQGTGA. CDR3: CASSLGGSYNEQFF. The CDR3 DNA follows: TGTGCCAGCAGCTTGGGCGGGAGTTACAATGAGCAGTTCTTC.

This clone came up a few times. The chain couples TRBV6-5 to TRBJ2-7, with 12 bases that match TRBD2. CDR1 is MNHEY and CDR2 is SVGAGI in the germline V gene. CDR3 length: 14 residues. The V and J ends lost 5 bases and 3 bases, in that order; junction bases with no gene match: 2. The chain's CDR3 is CASSPTSGGYEQYF. DNA for the CDR3: TGTGCCAGCAGTCCGACTAGCGGGGGCTACGAGCAGTACTTC.

V gene TRBV2 combines with J gene TRBJ2-7; a possible D gene is TRBD1 (6 bases). The V end was cut by 6 bases, the J end by 2 bases, with 11 bases between. Germline CDR1 is SNHLY and CDR2 is FYNNEI. This CDR3 comprises 13 residues. CDR3 DNA sequence: TGTGCCAGCAGCCTAGGACAGACCTACGAGCAGTACTTC. It specifies CASSLGQTYEQYF. The complete variable domain, with remaining parts taken from reference TRBV2 and TRBJ2-7, reads EPEVTQTPSHQVTQMGQEVILRCVPISNHLYFYWYRQILGQKVEFLVSFYNNEISEKSEIFDDQFSVERPDGSNFTLKIRSTKLEDSAMYFCASSLGQTYEQYFGPGTRLTVT.

This clone was seen a single time. The J gene is TRBJ2-3, the V gene TRBV19; maybe TRBD2 (5 bases). Trimming removed 5 bases from V and 0 bases from J, with 24 bases in between. The CDR3 runs to 19 residues. The germline V gene encodes CDR1 LNHDA and CDR2 SQIVND (reference sequence). The CDR3 loop reads CASSVRTRTTRTSTDTQYF. CDR3 DNA sequence: TGTGCCAGTAGTGTCCGAACGAGAACAACACGGACTAGCACAGATACGCAGTATTTT.